This TCR beta chain is drawn from a study of blood T cell repertoires in COVID-19. Overall study context: Spain, Italy and the United States supplied samples that represented acute and convalescent COVID-19. PBMCs, B-cell-depleted T cells, or T cells were the source of the cDNA or gDNA that made up the material.

As processed by the authors: Amplification of reference gene primers was used by the study to estimate nucleated cell counts. Profiling relied on immunoSEQ multiplex PCR, and the TCRdb table lists in-frame clones only, not all of them. Clone size and the V and J calls come from that table; the DNA yielded D and trimming. Among about 90,000 clones listed, around 90% were seen once. V shed 4 bases and J 4 bases; nucleotides not matched to a gene: 8. The CDR3 covers 16 residues. The germline V gene has CDR1 SGHNT and CDR2 YYREEE (reference sequence). This sequence joins TRBV5-4 and TRBJ2-3, with 11 nucleotides matching TRBD2. What was sequenced was peripheral blood. This TCR derives from a human donor with active COVID-19. The donor label of this sample is uncertain. CDR3 residues: CASSPTSGEWADTQYF. DNA of the CDR3: TGTGCCAGCAGCCCGACTAGCGGGGAGTGGGCAGATACGCAGTATTTT.